The 15 T cell receptor beta chains reported below all come from one sample, sequenced in a study of cytomegalovirus exposure and HLA in healthy donors. PCR was performed using 60 Vbeta and 13 Jbeta primers. Assay used: immunoSEQ multiplex PCR; TCRdb lists only in-frame clones, some missing. The sample shows some 150,000 clones, about 77% of them seen only once. What was sequenced was PBMCs. Source of these receptors: a woman aged 35 to 49 in good health and CMV-seronegative.

This clone was counted a few times. The chain couples TRBV2 to TRBJ2-7; D possibly corresponds to TRBD2 (5 bases). The CDR3 length is 12 residues. CDR1 is SNHLY and CDR2 is FYNNEI in the germline V gene. V lost 7 bases to trimming and J lost 2 bases, with 9 bases between them. The CDR3 sequence is CASTSPTYEQYF. The CDR3 region has the DNA TGTGCCAGCACTAGCCCAACCTACGAGCAGTACTTC. Full variable domain (remainder filled in from reference TRBV2 and TRBJ2-7): EPEVTQTPSHQVTQMGQEVILRCVPISNHLYFYWYRQILGQKVEFLVSFYNNEISEKSEIFDDQFSVERPDGSNFTLKIRSTKLEDSAMYFCASTSPTYEQYFGPGTRLTVT.

V is TRBV30 and J is TRBJ2-3; possibly TRBD1 for D (6 bases). Trimming left V 0 bases short and J 0 bases short, with 10 bases between. There are 15 residues in the CDR3. Looked up from germline, CDR1 is GTSNPN and CDR2 is SVGIG (reference sequence). CDR3 DNA sequence: TGTGCCTGGAGTGTAGGGGGTTATAGCACAGATACGCAGTATTTT. Protein sequence: CAWSVGGYSTDTQYF.

J is TRBJ2-1 and V is TRBV5-6, with D possibly TRBD2 on 6 matching bases. Germline CDR1 reads SGHDT; CDR2 reads YYEEEE. There are 15 residues in the CDR3. V lost 0 bases, J lost 5 bases, and 12 bases lay in between. The CDR3 region has the DNA TGTGCCAGCAGCTTGGTTGCGGGGACCCACAATGAGCAGTTCTTC. Translated: CASSLVAGTHNEQFF.

The chain has TRBV27 and TRBJ2-3, with a tentative D call TRBD1 (5 bases). Between the trimmed V and J ends, which lost 0 bases and 1 base, there was a span of 8 bases. CDR3 length: 15 residues. Germline lookup yields CDR1 MNHEY and CDR2 SMNVEV (reference sequence). CDR3 sequence: CASSLSRARTDTQYF. As DNA, the CDR3 is TGTGCCAGCAGTTTATCCAGGGCGCGCACAGATACGCAGTATTTT.

This rearrangement joins TRBV7-2 to TRBJ1-2, with no clear D. With 2 bases removed from V and 1 base from J, the gap between germline ends came to 5 bases. Looked up from germline, CDR1 is SGHTA and CDR2 is FQGNSA. The CDR3 is made up of 13 amino acids. This CDR3 is CASSLNSNYGYTF. The CDR3 coding sequence is TGTGCCAGCAGCTTAAACAGTAACTATGGCTACACCTTC.

To note about this clone: One junction end disagrees with the germline gene, perhaps due to a read error. This specimen includes other DNA sequences encoding the same CDR3. The CDR3 nucleotides read TGTGCCAGCAGCCCCACCGGGACAACCAGCTACGTAGAGCAGTACTTT. It is translated as CASSPTGTTSYVEQYF. This chain joins TRBV5-6 and TRBJ2-7; tentatively, D is TRBD1 (6 bases). Germline V lookup: CDR1 SGHDT, CDR2 YYEEEE. CDR3 length equals 16 residues.

The chain joins TRBV7-3 to TRBJ2-2, with D possibly being TRBD2 (5 bases). Germline CDR1 reads SGHTA; CDR2 reads FQGTGA. The CDR3 consists of 14 residues. V shed 3 bases and J shed 6 bases, with 11 bases lying between them. CDR3 in amino acids: CASSFKPGAGELFF. The CDR3 DNA reads as TGTGCCAGCAGCTTTAAACCCGGGGCCGGGGAGCTGTTTTTT.

The chain uses TRBV18 and TRBJ1-6; maybe TRBD1 (5 bases). V shed 3 bases and J shed 5 bases, with 11 bases lying between them. Germline loops: CDR1 KGHSH, CDR2 LQKENI. This CDR3 region has 15 residues. The CDR3 region is CASSPGGTNNSPLHF. CDR3 bases: TGTGCCAGCTCACCGGGGGGGACTAATAATTCACCCCTCCACTTT.

This clone was observed a few times. CDR3 sequence (DNA): TGTGCCAGCAGTTACTCGGGACAGGCAAGCAATCAGCCCCAGCATTTT. Protein product: CASSYSGQASNQPQHF. This chain connects TRBV6-5 to TRBJ1-5; 8 bases are a match to TRBD1. Germline-derived CDR1 and CDR2 are MNHEY and SVGAGI. Losses at the gene ends were 0 bases for V and 1 base for J; bases not matched to a gene: 2. This CDR3 is built from 16 residues.

V usage is TRBV13 and J usage is TRBJ2-5, with TRBD1 matching 10 bases. The trim removed 3 bases at V and 7 bases at J, leaving 8 bases unmatched. Germline CDR1 and CDR2: PRHDT and FYEKMQ (reference sequence). The CDR3 loop spans 15 amino acids. The CDR3 DNA is TGTGCCAGCAGCTTCCTTGGGGGACAGGGGAGGACCCAGTACTTC. Amino acids: CASSFLGGQGRTQYF.

This clone appeared a single time. This chain joins TRBV2 and TRBJ1-1, with a possible D match to TRBD1 (5 bases). The germline V gene has CDR1 SNHLY and CDR2 FYNNEI. The CDR3 spans 14 residues. The V and J ends lost 6 bases and 5 bases respectively, with 16 bases between them. CDR3 bases: TGTGCCAGCAGGCAATTAGGGGCTGGGACTGAAGCTTTCTTT. It translates to CASRQLGAGTEAFF.

The chain couples TRBV18 to TRBJ2-7; 9 bases align to TRBD2. The V and J ends lost 6 bases and 4 bases, in that order; junction bases with no gene match: 19. The CDR3 contains 18 residues. Germline CDR1 and CDR2: KGHSH and LQKENI. As DNA, the CDR3 is TGTGCCAGCTCTCCGGGGCTAGCGGGGTTAGCCGCACCTTACGAGCAGTACTTC. Protein: CASSPGLAGLAAPYEQYF.

The rearrangement joins TRBV6-6 to TRBJ2-7; 7 bases are shared with TRBD1. This CDR3 has 15 residues. Trimming cost V 0 bases and J 1 base; bases outside gene matches: 3. Germline V gives CDR1 MNHNY, CDR2 SVGAGI (reference sequence). Here the CDR3 reads CASSYSPDRSYEQYF. The CDR3 DNA sequence: TGTGCCAGCAGTTACTCCCCGGACAGGTCCTACGAGCAGTACTTC.

The rearrangement joins TRBV25-1 to TRBJ1-6; no clear D. The germline V gene has CDR1 MGHDK and CDR2 SYGVNS. The CDR3 is 15 residues long. V was pared by 6 bases and J by 5 bases, with 14 bases between. The CDR3 nucleotides are TGTGCCAGCAGGGCCGGGATTCCGAATAATTCACCCCTCCACTTT. Translation: CASRAGIPNNSPLHF.

This clone was seen once. V gene TRBV5-6 combines with J gene TRBJ1-6, with TRBD1 identical over 11 bases. Germline CDR1 reads SGHDT; CDR2 reads YYEEEE. This CDR3 spans 17 amino acids. J gave up 0 bases and V 3 bases, and 2 bases lay outside the gene matches. The CDR3 loop reads CASSWDRGYSYNSPLHF. For the CDR3, the DNA is TGTGCCAGCAGCTGGGACAGGGGGTACTCCTATAATTCACCCCTCCACTTT.